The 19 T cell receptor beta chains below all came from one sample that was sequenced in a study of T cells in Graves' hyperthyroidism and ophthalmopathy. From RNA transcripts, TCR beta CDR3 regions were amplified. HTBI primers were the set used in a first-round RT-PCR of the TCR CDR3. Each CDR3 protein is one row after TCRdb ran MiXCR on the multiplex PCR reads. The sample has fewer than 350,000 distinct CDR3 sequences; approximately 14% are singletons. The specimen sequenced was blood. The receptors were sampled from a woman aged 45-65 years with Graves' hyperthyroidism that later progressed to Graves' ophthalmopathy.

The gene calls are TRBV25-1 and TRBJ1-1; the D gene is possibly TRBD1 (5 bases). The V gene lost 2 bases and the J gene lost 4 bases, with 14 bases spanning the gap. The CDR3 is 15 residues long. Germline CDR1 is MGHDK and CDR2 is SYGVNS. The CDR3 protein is CASSEPEGWGTEAFF. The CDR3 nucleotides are TGTGCCAGCAGTGAACCCGAGGGGTGGGGCACTGAAGCTTTCTTT. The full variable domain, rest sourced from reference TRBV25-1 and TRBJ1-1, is EADIYQTPRYLVIGTGKKITLECSQTMGHDKMYWYQQDPGMELHLIHYSYGVNSTEKGDLSSESTVSRIRTEHFPLTLESARPSHTSQYLCASSEPEGWGTEAFFGQGTRLTVV.

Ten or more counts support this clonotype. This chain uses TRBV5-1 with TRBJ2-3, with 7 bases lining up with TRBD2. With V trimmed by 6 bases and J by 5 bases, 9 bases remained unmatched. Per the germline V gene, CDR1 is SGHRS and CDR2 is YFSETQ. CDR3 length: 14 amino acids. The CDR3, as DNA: TGCGCCAGCAAGGAGGGCCCGGGAGGAGATACGCAGTATTTT. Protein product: CASKEGPGGDTQYF.

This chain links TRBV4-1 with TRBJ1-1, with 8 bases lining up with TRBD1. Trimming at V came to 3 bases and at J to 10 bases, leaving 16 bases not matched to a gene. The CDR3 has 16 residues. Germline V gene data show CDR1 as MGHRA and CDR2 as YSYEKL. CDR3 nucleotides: TGCGCCAGCAGCCACCTTTTAGACAGGGGAGGACTGGGAGCTTTCTTT. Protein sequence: CASSHLLDRGGLGAFF.

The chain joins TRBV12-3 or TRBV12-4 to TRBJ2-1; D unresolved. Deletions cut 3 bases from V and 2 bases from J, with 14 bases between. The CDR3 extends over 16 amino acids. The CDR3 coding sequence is TGTGCCAGCAGTTTTCGAGCGTCGGACCCCTACAATGAGCAGTTCTTC. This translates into CASSFRASDPYNEQFF.

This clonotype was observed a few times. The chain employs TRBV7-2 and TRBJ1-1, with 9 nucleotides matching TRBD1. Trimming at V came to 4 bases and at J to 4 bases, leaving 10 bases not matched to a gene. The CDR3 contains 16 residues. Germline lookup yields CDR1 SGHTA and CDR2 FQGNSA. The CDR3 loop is CASSYRVMTGGTEAFF. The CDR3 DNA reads TGTGCCAGCAGCTACCGGGTGATGACAGGGGGCACTGAAGCTTTCTTT.

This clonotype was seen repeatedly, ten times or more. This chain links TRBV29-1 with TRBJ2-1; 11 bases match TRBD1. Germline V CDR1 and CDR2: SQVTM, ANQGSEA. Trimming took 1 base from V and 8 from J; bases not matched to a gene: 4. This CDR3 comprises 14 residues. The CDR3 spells CSVEGPGQGDEQFF. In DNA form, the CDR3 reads TGCAGCGTTGAAGGTCCGGGACAGGGGGATGAGCAGTTCTTC.

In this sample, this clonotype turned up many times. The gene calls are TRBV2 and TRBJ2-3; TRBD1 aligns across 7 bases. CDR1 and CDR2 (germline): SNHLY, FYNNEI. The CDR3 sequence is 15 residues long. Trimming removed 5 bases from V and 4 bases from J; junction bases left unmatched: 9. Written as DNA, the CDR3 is TGTGCCAGCAGTAAAACCACAGGGGCGGCAGATACGCAGTATTTT. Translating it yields CASSKTTGAADTQYF.

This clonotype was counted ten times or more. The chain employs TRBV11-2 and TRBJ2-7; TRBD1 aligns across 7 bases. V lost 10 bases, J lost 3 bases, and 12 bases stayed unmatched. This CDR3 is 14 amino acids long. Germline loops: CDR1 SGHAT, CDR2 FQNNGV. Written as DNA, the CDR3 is TGTGCCACGACCCGGGACAGAAGCGGCTACGAGCAGTACTTC. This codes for CATTRDRSGYEQYF.

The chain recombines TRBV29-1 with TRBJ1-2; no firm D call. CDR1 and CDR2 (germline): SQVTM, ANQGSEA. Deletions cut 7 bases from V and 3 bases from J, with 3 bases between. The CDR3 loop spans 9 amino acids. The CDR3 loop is CSEHYGYTF. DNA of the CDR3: TGCAGCGAACACTATGGCTACACCTTC.

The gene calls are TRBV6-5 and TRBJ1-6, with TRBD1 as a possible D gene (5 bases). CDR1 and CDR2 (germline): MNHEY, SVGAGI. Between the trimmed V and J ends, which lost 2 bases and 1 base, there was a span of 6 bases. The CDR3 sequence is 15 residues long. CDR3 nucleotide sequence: TGTGCCAGCAGTTACGGGGCTTCCTATAATTCACCCCTCCACTTT. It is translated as CASSYGASYNSPLHF.

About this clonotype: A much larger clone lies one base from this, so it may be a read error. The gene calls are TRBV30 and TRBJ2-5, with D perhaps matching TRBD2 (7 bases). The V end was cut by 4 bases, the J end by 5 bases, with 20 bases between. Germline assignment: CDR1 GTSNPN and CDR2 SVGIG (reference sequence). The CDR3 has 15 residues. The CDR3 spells CAWISFGRGGETQYF. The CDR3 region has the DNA TGTGCCTGGATCTCCTTCGGCAGGGGAGGGGAGACCCAGTACTTC.

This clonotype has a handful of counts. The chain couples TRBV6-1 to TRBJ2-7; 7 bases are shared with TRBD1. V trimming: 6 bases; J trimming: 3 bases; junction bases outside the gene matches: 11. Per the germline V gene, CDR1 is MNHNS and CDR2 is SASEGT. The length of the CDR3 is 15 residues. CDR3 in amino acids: CASSLRSGGIYEQYF. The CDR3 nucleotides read TGTGCCAGCAGCCTGCGATCAGGGGGAATCTACGAGCAGTACTTC.

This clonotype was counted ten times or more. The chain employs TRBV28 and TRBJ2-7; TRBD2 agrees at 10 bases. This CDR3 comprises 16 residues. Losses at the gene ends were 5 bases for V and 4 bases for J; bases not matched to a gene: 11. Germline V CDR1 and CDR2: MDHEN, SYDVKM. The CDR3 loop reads CASSLRTGLAPYEQYF. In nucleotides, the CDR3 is TGTGCCAGCAGTCTAAGAACGGGACTAGCGCCTTACGAGCAGTACTTC.

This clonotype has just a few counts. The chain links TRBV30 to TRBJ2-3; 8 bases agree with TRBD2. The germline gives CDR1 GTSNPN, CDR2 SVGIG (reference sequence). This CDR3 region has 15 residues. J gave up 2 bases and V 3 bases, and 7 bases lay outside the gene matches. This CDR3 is CAWRTGTRITDTQYF. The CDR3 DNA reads TGTGCCTGGAGGACCGGGACTAGAATCACAGATACGCAGTATTTT.

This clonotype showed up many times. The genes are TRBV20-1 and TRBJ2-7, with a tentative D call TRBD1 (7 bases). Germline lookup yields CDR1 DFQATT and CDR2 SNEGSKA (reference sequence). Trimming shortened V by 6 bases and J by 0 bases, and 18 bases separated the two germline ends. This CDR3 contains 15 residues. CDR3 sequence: CSANPPRGASYEQYF. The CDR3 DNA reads TGCAGTGCCAACCCGCCCAGGGGGGCCTCCTACGAGCAGTACTTC.

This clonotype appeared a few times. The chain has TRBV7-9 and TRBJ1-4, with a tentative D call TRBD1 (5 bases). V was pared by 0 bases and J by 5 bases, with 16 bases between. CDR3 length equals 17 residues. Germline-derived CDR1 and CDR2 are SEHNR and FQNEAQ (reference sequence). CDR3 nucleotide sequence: TGTGCCAGCAGCTTAGCGTTGGGTCCAGGGACGAATGAAAAACTGTTTTTT. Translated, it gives CASSLALGPGTNEKLFF.

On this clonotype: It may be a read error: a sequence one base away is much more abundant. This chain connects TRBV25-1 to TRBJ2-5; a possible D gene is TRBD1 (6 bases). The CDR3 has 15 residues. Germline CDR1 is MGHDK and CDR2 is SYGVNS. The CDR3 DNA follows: TGTGCCGGCAGTTATACAGGGTTCCGACAAGAGACCCAGTACTTC. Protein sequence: CAGSYTGFRQETQYF.

CDR3 sequence reads: CSAFRNSGNYEQYF. CDR3 DNA: TGCAGTGCTTTCCGAAATAGCGGGAACTACGAGCAGTACTTC. The chain is built from TRBV20-1 and TRBJ2-7; 8 bases are a match to TRBD2. V lost 5 bases, J lost 3 bases, and 9 bases stayed unmatched. The germline CDR1 and CDR2 sequences are DFQATT and SNEGSKA (reference sequence). CDR3 length: 14 amino acids.

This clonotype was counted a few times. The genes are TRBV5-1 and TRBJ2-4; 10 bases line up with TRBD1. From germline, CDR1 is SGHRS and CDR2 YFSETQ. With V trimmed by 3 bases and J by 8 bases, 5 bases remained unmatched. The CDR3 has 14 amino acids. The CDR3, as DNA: TGCGCCAGCAGCTCGGACAGGGGGGGAGACATTCAGTACTTC. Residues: CASSSDRGGDIQYF.